This paragraph covers one T cell receptor beta chain sequence. Its specificity is not known. This specimen belongs to a study of resident and recirculating memory T cells in vitiligo. Findings and caveats of the study: Non-conserved TCRs across sites and patients suggested distinct clones per lesion.

Patients had to be free of confetti depigmentation, indicating active vitiligo. Germline V CDR1 and CDR2: SGHTA, FQGNSA. V gave up 4 bases and J gave up 7 bases; unmatched junction bases: 5. This CDR3 spans 15 amino acids. Assay used: immunoSEQ multiplex PCR; TCRdb lists only in-frame clones, some missing. The table shows roughly 40,000 clones, with 92% occurring only once. This chain joins TRBV7-2 and TRBJ2-5; 14 bases map to TRBD2. The TCR sequence derives from a male donor with vitiligo. Sequenced input: blood. CDR3 bases: TGTGCCAGCAGCTCGGGACTAGCGGGGGTGGGGACCCAGTACTTC. Protein product: CASSSGLAGVGTQYF.